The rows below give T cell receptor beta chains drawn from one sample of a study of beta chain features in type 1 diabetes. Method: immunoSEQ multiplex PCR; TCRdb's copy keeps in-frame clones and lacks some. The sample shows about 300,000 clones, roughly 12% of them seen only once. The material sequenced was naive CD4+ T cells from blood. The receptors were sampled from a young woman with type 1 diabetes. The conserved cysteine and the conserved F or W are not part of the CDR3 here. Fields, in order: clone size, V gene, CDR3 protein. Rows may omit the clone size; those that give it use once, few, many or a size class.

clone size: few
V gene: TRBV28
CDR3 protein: ASRLRTRSSYEQY

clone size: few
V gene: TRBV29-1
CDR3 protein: SVDLYGYT

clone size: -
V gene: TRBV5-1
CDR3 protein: ASSLTPRVGTSGELF

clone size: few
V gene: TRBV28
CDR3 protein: ASSSTDSEAF

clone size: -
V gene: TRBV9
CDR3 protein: ASSVVLAGSTDTQY

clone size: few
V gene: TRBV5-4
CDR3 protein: ASSSTGTLITEAF

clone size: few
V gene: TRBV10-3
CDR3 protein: AINRGRADRTYEQY

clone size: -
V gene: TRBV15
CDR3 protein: ATSRGGGWAIGYT

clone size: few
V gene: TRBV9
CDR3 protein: ASSVGSGPYNEQF

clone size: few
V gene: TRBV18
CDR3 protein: ASSPSTEGTEAF

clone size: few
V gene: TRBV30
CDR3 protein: AWSVGRTSGGYNEQF

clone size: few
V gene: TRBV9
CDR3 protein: ASSARTGPTGELF

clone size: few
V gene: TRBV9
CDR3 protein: ASSSTTGVPGNTIY

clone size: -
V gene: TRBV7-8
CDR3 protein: ASSFGGTQY

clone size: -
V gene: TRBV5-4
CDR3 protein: ASSPKLLSGGEDTQY

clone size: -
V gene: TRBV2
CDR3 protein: ASNLLAGVGNEQF

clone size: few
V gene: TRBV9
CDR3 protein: ASSRGGNEQF

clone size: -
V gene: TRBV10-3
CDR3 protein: AAGDRGYEQY

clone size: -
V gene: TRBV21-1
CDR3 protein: ASSPLAGVPYNEQF

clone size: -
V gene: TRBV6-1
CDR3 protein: ASSGTVNQPQH

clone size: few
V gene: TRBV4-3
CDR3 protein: ASSQVLPSLTNEKLF

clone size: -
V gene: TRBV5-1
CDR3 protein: ASRPPVSSYNEQF

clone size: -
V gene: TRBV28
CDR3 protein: ASSLQGMGDYEQY

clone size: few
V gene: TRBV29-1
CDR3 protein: SVLLRMNTGELF

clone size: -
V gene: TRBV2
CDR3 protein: ASSADQGGTEAF

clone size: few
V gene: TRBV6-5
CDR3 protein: ASSYVGSGLYGYT

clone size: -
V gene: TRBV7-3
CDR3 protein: ASSLGQGDNEQF

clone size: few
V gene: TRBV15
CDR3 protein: ATSRASLGGRLYIQY

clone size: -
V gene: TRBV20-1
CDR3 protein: SARGRDEQF

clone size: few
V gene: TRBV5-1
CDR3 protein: ASSLSVTDTQY

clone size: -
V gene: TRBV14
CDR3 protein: ASSQGRGRRTEAF

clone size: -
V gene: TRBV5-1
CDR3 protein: ASSLTAASGRTDTQY

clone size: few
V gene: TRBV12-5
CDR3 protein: ASGLVRGTEAF

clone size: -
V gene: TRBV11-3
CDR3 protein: ASSLHYNEQF

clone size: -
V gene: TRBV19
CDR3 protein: ASSIRPGHSGEQPQH

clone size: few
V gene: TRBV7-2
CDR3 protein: ASSHGSAAGELF

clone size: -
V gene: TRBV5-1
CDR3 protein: ASTHALAGGPSGGELF

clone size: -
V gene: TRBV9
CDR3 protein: ASSHRLGGSGYNEQF

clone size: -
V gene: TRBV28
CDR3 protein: ASSAVSYEQY

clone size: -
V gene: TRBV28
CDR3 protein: ASRGQGAWGTEAF

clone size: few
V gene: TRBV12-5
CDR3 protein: ASGLVLNPRGSNQPQH

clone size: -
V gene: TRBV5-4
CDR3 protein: ASSWGQGPYEQY

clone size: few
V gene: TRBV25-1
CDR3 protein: ASSEYLADYNEQF

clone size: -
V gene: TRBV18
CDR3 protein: ASSPTRGGTRPPNEQF

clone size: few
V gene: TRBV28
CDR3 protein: ASSLPSGTSGGYEQY

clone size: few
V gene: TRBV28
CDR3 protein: ASSPPDRDSEQY

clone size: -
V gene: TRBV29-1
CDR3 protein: SVEGEDVNQPQH